This TCR beta chain was captured by sequencing in a study of OX40 agonist ivuxolimab in advanced cancers. As for the study in general: Dose-escalation patients were diagnosed with hepatocellular carcinoma, melanoma, renal cell cancer or head and neck cancer.

Profiling relied on immunoSEQ multiplex PCR, and the TCRdb table lists in-frame clones only, not all of them. The sample contains fewer than 80,000 clones, approximately 81% of which appear only once. Exclusion applied to patients with autoimmune disease history or systemic immunosuppression. The CDR3 totals 15 residues. The germline V gene encodes CDR1 LNHDA and CDR2 SQIVND (reference sequence). Trimming at V came to 7 bases and at J to 8 bases, leaving 10 bases not matched to a gene. The sequences come from CD4+ or CD8+ T cells sorted from blood, collected in a trial of the OX40 agonist ivuxolimab. This clonotype was sampled from an adult with an advanced solid tumor such as melanoma, head and neck, liver or kidney cancer. This rearrangement joins TRBV19 to TRBJ2-1; TRBD2 matches at 11 bases. The CDR3 sequence is CASMGLAGGTHEQFF. As DNA, the CDR3 is TGTGCCAGTATGGGCCTAGCGGGAGGAACGCATGAGCAGTTCTTC. Supplemented by reference TRBV19 and TRBJ2-1, the full variable domain reads DGGITQSPKYLFRKEGQNVTLSCEQNLNHDAMYWYRQDPGQGLRLIYYSQIVNDFQKGDIAEGYSVSREKKESFPLTVTSAQKNPTAFYLCASMGLAGGTHEQFFGPGTRLTVL.